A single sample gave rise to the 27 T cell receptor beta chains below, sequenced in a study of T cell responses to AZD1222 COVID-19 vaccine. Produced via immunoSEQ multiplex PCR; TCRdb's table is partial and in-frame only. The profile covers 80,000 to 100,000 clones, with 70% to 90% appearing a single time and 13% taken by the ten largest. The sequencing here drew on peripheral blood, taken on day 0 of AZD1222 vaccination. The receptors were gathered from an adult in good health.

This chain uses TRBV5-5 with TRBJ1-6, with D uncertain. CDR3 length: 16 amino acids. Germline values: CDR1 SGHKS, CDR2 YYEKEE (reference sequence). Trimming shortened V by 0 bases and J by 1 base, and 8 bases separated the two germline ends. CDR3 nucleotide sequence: TGTGCCAGCAGCTTGGACCGGGTTTCCTATAATTCACCCCTCCACTTT. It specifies CASSLDRVSYNSPLHF.

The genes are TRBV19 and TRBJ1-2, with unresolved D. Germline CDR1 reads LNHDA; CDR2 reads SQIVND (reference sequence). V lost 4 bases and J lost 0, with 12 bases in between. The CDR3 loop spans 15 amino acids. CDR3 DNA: TGTGCCAGTAGTACCCGACTGGTTGCTAACTATGGCTACACCTTC. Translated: CASSTRLVANYGYTF. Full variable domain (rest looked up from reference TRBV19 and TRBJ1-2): DGGITQSPKYLFRKEGQNVTLSCEQNLNHDAMYWYRQDPGQGLRLIYYSQIVNDFQKGDIAEGYSVSREKKESFPLTVTSAQKNPTAFYLCASSTRLVANYGYTFGSGTRLTVV.

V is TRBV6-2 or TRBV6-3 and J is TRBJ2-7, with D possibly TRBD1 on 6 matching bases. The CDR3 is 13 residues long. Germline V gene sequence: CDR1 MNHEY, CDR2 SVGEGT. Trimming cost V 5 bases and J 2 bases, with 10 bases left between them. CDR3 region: CASSPTGTYEQYF. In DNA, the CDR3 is TGTGCCAGCAGTCCGACAGGTACCTACGAGCAGTACTTC.

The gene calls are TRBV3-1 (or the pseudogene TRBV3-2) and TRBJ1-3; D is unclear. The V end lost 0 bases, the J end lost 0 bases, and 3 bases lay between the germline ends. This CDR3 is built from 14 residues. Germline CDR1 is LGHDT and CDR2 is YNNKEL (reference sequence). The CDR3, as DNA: TGTGCCAGCAGCCAAGACAGCTCTGGAAACACCATATATTTT. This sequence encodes CASSQDSSGNTIYF.

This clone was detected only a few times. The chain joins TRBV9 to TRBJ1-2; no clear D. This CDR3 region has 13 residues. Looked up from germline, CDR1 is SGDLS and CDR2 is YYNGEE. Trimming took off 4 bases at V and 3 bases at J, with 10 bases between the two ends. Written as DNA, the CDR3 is TGTGCCAGCAGCCCGGACGGATACTATGGCTACACCTTC. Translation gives CASSPDGYYGYTF.

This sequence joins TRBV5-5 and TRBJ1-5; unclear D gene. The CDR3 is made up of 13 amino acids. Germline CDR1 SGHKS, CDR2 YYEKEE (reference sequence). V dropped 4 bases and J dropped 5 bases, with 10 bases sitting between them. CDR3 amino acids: CASSVRHDQPQHF. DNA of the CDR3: TGTGCCAGCAGCGTCCGACACGATCAGCCCCAGCATTTT.

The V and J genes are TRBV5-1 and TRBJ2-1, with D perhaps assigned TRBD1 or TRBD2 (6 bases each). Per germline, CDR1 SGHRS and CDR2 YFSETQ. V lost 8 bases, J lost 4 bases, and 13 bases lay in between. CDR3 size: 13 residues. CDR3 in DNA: TGCGCCAGTCATGGAGGGGGGTACAATGAGCAGTTCTTC. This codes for CASHGGGYNEQFF. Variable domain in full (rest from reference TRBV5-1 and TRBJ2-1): KAGVTQTPRYLIKTRGQQVTLSCSPISGHRSVSWYQQTPGQGLQFLFEYFSETQRNKGNFPGRFSGRQFSNSRSEMNVSTLELGDSALYLCASHGGGYNEQFFGPGTRLTVL.

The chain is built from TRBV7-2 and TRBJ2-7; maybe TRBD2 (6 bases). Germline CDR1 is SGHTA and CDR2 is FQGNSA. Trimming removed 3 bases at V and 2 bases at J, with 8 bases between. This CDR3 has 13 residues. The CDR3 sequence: CASSLGGTYEQYF. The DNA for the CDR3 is TGTGCCAGCAGCTTGGGCGGGACCTACGAGCAGTACTTC.

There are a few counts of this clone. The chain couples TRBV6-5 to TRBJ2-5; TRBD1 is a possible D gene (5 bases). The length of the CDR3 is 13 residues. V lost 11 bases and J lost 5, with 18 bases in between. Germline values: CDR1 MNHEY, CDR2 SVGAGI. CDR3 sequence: CAGAEEYGETQYF. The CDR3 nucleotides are TGTGCCGGGGCAGAAGAGTATGGGGAGACCCAGTACTTC.

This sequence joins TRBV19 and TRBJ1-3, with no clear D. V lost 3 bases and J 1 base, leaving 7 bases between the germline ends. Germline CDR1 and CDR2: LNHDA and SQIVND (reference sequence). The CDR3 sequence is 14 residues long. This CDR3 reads CASSIQLSGNTIYF. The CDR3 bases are TGTGCCAGTAGTATTCAGTTGTCTGGAAACACCATATATTTT.

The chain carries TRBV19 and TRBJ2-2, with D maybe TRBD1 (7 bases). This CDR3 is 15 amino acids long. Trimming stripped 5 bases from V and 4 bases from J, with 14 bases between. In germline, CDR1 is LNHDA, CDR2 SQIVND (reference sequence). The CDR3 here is CASSLSGGSTGELFF. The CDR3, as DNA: TGTGCCAGTAGTTTGTCAGGGGGGAGCACCGGGGAGCTGTTTTTT.

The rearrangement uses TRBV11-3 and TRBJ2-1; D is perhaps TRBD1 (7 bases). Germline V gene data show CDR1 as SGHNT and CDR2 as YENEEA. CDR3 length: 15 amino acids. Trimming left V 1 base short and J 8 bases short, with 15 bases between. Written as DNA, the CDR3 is TGTGCCAGCAGCTTAGGTGGAGGGGGCGGCTATGAGCAGTTCTTC. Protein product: CASSLGGGGGYEQFF. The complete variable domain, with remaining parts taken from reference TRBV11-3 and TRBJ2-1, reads EAGVVQSPRYKIIEKKQPVAFWCNPISGHNTLYWYLQNLGQGPELLIRYENEEAVDDSQLPKDRFSAERLKGVDSTLKIQPAELGDSAVYLCASSLGGGGGYEQFFGPGTRLTVL.

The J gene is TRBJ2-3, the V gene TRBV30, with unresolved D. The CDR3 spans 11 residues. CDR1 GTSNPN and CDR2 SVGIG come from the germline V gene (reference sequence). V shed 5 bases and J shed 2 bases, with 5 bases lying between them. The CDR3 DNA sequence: TGTGCCTGGTGGACCACAGATACGCAGTATTTT. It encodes CAWWTTDTQYF. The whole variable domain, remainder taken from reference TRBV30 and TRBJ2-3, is SQTIHQWPATLVQPVGSPLSLECTVEGTSNPNLYWYRQAAGRGLQLLFYSVGIGQISSEVPQNLSASRPQDRQFILSSKKLLLSDSGFYLCAWWTTDTQYFGPGTRLTVL.

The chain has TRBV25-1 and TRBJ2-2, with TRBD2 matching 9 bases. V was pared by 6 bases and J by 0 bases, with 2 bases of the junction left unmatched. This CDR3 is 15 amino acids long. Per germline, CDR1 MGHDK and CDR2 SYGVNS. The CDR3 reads CASRSSGANTGELFF. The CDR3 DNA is TGTGCCAGCAGATCTAGCGGGGCGAACACCGGGGAGCTGTTTTTT.

In DNA form, the CDR3 reads TGTGCCAGCAGCTCCACCGGGACAGGGTTGACCAAAAACATTCAGTACTTC. It translates to CASSSTGTGLTKNIQYF. The rearrangement uses TRBV11-2 and TRBJ2-4, with 9 bases aligning to TRBD1. Germline CDR1 SGHAT, CDR2 FQNNGV. V was pared by 4 bases and J by 2 bases, with 9 bases of the junction left unmatched. The CDR3 runs 17 residues.

The CDR3: CASSPSGTGSNQPQHF. The CDR3, as DNA: TGTGCCAGCAGCCCCTCGGGGACAGGGAGCAATCAGCCCCAGCATTTT. The J gene is TRBJ1-5, the V gene TRBV5-6; 9 bases match TRBD1. V lost 4 bases and J lost 1; bases outside the gene matches: 6. Germline V gene data show CDR1 as SGHDT and CDR2 as YYEEEE. This CDR3 contains 16 residues.

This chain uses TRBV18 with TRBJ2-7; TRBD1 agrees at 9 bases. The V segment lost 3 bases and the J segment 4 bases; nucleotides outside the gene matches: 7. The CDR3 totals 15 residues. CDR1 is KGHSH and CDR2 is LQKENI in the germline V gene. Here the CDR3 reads CASSPLDRGGYEQYF. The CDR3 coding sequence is TGTGCCAGCTCACCTTTGGACAGGGGCGGGTACGAGCAGTACTTC.

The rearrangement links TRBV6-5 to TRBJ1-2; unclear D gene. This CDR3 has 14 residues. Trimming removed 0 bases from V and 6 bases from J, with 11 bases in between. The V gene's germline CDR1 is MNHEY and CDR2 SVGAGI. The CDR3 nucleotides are TGTGCCAGCAGTTACTCGGGAGGGTATGATGGCTACACCTTC. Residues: CASSYSGGYDGYTF.

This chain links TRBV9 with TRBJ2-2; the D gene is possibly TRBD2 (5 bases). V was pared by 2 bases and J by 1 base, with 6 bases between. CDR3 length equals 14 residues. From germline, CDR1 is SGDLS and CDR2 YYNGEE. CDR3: CASSVGLNTGELFF. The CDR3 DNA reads TGTGCCAGCAGCGTTGGACTGAACACCGGGGAGCTGTTTTTT.

CDR3 residues: CASSLSAPGNSPLHF. The CDR3 region has the DNA TGTGCCAGCAGCCTGTCGGCCCCGGGGAATTCACCCCTCCACTTT. The V call is TRBV5-6, the J call TRBJ1-6, with no clear D. V was shortened by 4 bases and J by 7 bases, with 15 bases between the two germline ends. Germline V CDR1 and CDR2: SGHDT, YYEEEE. The CDR3 spans 15 residues.

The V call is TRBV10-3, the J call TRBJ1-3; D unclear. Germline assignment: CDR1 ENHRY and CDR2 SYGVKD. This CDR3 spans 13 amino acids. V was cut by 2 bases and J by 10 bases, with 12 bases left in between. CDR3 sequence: CAISENLPGTIYF. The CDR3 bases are TGTGCCATCAGTGAGAATCTCCCGGGGACCATATATTTT.

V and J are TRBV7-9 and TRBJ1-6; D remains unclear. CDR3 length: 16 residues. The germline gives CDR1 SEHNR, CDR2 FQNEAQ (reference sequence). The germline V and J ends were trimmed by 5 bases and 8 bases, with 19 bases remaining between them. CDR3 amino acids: CASSPTPFGTHSPLHF. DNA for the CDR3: TGTGCCAGCAGCCCTACCCCCTTTGGTACCCATTCACCCCTCCACTTT. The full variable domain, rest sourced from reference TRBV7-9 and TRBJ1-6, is DTGVSQNPRHKITKRGQNVTFRCDPISEHNRLYWYRQTLGQGPEFLTYFQNEAQLEKSRLLSDRFSAERPKGSFSTLEIQRTEQGDSAMYLCASSPTPFGTHSPLHFGNGTRLTVT.

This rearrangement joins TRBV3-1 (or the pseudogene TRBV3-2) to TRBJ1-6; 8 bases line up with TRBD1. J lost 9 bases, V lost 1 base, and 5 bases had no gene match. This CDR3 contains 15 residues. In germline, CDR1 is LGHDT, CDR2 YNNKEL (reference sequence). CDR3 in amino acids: CASSQVQGAGSPLHF. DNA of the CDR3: TGTGCCAGCAGCCAAGTTCAGGGGGCCGGTTCACCCCTCCACTTT.

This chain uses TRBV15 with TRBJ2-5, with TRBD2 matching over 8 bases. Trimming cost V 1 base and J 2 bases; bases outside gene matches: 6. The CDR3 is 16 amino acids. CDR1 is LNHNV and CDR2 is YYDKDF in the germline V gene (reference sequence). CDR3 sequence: CATSRVRGGLQETQYF. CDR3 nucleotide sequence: TGTGCCACCAGCAGAGTTCGGGGGGGCCTTCAAGAGACCCAGTACTTC.

This CDR3 is CASSLVASTNEKLFF. CDR3 coding DNA: TGCGCCAGCAGCTTGGTAGCCTCAACTAATGAAAAACTGTTTTTT. The rearrangement joins TRBV5-1 to TRBJ1-4; D gene unclear. Trimming removed 0 bases from V and 0 bases from J, with 6 bases in between. In germline, CDR1 is SGHRS, CDR2 YFSETQ. This CDR3 is built from 15 residues.

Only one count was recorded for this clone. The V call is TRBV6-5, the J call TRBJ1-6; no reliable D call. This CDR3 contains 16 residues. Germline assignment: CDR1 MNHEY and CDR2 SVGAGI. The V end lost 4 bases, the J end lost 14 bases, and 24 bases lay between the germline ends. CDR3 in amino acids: CASSSALPGLVRALHF. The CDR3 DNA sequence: TGTGCCAGCAGTTCCGCTCTTCCGGGCCTGGTGCGGGCCCTCCACTTT.

The CDR3 DNA follows: TGCGCCAGCAGCCATCAACAGGGGGCCTATAGCAATCAGCCCCAGCATTTT. This gives the protein CASSHQQGAYSNQPQHF. This rearrangement joins TRBV4-1 to TRBJ1-5; 9 nucleotides line up with TRBD1. The trim removed 3 bases at V and 0 bases at J, leaving 6 bases unmatched. The CDR3 spans 17 residues. Germline V gene data show CDR1 as MGHRA and CDR2 as YSYEKL.